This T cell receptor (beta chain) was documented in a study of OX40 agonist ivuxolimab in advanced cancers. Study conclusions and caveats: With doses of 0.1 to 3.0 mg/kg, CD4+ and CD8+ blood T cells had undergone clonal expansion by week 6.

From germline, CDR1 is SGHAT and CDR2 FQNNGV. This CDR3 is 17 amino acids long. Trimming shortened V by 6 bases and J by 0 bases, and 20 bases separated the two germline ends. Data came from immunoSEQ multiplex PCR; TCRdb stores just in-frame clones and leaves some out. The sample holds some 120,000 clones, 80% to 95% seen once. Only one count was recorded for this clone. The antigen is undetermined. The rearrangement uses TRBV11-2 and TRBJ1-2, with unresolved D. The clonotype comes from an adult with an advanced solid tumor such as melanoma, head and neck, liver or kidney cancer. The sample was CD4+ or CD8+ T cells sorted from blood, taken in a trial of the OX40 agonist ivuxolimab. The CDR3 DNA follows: TGTGCCAGCAGACCATGGTTGGTCAGTGCCTCTAACTATGGCTACACCTTC. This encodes CASRPWLVSASNYGYTF.